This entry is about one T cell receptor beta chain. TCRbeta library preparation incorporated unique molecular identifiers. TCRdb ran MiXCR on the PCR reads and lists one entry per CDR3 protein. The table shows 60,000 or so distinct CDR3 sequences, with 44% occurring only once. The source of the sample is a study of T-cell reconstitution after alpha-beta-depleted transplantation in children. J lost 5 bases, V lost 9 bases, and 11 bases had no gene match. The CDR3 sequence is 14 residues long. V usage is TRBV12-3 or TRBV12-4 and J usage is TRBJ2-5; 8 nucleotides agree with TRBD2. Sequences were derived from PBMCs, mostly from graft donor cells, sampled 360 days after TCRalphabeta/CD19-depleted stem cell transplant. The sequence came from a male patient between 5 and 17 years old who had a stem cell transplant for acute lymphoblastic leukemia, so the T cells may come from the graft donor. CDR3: CASSRRGEQETQYF. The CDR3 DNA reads TGTGCCAGTTCGAGGCGGGGGGAGCAGGAGACCCAGTACTTC.